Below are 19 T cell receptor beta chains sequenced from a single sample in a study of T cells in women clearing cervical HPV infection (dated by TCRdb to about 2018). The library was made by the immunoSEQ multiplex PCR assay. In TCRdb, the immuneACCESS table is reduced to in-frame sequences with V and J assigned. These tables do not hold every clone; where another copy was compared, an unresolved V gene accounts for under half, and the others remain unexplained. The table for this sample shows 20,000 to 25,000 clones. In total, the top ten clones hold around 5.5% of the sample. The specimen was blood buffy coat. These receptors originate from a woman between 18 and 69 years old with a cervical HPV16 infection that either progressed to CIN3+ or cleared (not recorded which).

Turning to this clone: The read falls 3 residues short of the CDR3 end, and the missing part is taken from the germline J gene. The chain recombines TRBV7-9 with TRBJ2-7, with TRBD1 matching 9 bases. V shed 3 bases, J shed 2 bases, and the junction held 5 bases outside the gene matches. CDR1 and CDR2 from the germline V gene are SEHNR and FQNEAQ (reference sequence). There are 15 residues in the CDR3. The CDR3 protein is CASSFGQGFPYEQYF. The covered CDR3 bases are TGTGCCAGCAGCTTTGGACAGGGGTTCCCCTACGAG.

Here the CDR3 reads CASSLYDRNTDTQYF. The sequenced CDR3 bases are TGTGCCAGCAGTCTCTATGACAGGAACACAGATACG. The chain carries TRBV2 and TRBJ2-3, with TRBD1 as a possible D gene (6 bases). The DNA ends 3 residues before the CDR3 does, and the rest of the CDR3 is filled in from the germline J gene. This CDR3 comprises 15 residues. The V end lost 5 bases, the J end lost 2 bases, and 14 bases lay between the germline ends. Germline V gene lookup returns CDR1 SNHLY and CDR2 FYNNEI.

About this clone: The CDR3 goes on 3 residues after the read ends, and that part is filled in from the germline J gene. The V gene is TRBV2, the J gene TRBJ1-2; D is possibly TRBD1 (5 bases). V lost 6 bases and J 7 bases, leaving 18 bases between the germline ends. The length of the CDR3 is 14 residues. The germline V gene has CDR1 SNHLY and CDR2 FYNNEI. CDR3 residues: CASSTPRGGGGYTF. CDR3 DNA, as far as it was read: TGTGCCAGCAGCACGCCGAGGGGCGGCGGTGGC. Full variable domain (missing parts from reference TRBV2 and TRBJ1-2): EPEVTQTPSHQVTQMGQEVILRCVPISNHLYFYWYRQILGQKVEFLVSFYNNEISEKSEIFDDQFSVERPDGSNFTLKIRSTKLEDSAMYFCASSTPRGGGGYTFGSGTRLTVV.

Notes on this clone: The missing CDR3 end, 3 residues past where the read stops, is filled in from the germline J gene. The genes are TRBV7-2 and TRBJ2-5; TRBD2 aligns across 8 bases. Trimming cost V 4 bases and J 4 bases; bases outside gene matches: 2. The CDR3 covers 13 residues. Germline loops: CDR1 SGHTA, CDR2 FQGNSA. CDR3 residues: CASSSSGRETQYF. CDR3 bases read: TGTGCCAGCAGCTCGAGCGGGAGAGAGACC. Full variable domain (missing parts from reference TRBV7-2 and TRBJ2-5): GAGVSQSPSNKVTEKGKDVELRCDPISGHTALYWYRQSLGQGLEFLIYFQGNSAPDKSGLPSDRFSAERTGGSVSTLTIQRTQQEDSAVYLCASSSSGRETQYFGPGTRLLVL.

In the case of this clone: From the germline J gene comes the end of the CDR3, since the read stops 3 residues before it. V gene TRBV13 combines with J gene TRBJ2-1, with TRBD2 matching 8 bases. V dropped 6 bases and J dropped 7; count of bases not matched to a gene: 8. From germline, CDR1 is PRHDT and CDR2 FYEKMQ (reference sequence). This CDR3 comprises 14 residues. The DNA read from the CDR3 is TGTGCCAGCAGAAACCGACTAGCGCGAAATGAG. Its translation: CASRNRLARNE. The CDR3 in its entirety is CASRNRLARNEQFF.

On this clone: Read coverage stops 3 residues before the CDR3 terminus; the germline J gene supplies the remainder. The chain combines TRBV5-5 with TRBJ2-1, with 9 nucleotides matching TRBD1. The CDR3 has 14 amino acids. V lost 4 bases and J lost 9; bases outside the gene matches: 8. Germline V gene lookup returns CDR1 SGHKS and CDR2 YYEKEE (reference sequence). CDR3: CASSGGTGMAEQFF. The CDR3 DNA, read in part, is TGTGCCAGCAGCGGGGGGACAGGGATGGCTGAG.

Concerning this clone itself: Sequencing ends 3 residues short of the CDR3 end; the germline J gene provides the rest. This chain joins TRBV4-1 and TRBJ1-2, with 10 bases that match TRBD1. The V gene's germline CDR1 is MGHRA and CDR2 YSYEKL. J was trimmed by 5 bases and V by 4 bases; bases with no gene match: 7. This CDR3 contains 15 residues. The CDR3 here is CASSPRQGARYGYTF. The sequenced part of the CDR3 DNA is TGCGCCAGCAGCCCAAGACAGGGGGCGCGTTATGGC.

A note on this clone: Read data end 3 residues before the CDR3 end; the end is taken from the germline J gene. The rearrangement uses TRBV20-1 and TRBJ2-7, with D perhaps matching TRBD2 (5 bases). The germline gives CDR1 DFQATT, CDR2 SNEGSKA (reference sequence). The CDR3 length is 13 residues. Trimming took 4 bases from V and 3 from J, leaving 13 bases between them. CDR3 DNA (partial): TGCAGTGCTACTAGCCCCAAGTACTACGAG. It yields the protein CSATSPKYYE. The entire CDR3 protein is CSATSPKYYEQYF.

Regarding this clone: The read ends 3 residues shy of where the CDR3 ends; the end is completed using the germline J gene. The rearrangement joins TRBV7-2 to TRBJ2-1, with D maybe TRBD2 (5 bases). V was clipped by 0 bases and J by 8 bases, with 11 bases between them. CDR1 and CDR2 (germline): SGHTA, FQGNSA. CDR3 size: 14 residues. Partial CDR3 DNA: TGTGCCAGCAGCTTAGCGAGGCTAGCACATGAG. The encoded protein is CASSLARLAHE. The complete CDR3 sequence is CASSLARLAHEQFF.

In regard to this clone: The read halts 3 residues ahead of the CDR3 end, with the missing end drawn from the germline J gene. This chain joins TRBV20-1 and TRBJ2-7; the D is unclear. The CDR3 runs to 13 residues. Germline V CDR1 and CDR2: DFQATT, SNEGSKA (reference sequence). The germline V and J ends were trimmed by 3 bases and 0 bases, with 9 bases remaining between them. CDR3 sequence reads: CSARVQSSYEQYF. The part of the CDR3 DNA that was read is TGCAGTGCTAGGGTACAGAGCTCCTACGAG.

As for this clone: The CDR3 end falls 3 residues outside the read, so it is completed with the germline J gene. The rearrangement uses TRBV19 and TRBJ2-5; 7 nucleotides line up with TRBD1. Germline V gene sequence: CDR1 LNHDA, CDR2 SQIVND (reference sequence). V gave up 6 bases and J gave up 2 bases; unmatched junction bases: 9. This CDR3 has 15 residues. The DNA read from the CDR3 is TGTGCCAGTAGGGGCAGGGGGAGCGGACAAGAGACC. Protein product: CASRGRGSGQET. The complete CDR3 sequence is CASRGRGSGQETQYF.

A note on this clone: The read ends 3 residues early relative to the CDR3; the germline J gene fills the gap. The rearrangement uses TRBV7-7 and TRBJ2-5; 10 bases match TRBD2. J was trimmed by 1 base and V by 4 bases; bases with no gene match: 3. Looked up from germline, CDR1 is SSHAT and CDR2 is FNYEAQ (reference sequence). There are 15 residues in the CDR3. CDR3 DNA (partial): TGTGCCAGCAGCTCGACTAGCGGGCTCCAAGAGACC. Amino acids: CASSSTSGLQET. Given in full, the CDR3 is CASSSTSGLQETQYF.

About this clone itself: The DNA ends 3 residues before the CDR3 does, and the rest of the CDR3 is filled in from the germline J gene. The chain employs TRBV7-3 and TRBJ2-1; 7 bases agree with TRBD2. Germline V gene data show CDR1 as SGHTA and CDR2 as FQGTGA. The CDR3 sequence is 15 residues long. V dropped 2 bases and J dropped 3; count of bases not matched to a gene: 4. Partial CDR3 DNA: TGTGCCAGCAGCTTATGGGGGGGAGGCTACAATGAG. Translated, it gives CASSLWGGGYNE. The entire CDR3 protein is CASSLWGGGYNEQFF.

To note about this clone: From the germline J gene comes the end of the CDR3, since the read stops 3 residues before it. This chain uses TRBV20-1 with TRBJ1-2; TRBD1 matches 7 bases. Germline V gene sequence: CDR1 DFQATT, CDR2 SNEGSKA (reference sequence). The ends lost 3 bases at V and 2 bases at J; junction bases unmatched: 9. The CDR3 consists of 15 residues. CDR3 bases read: TGCAGTGCTAGTCACCAGCGGGACAGAAACTATGGC. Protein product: CSASHQRDRNYG. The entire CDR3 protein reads CSASHQRDRNYGYTF.

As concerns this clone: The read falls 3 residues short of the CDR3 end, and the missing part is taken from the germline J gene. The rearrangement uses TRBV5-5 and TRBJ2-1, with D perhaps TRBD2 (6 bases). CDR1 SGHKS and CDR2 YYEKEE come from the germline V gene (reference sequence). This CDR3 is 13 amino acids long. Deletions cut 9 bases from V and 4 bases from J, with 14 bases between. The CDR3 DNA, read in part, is TGTGCCACCTCCTCGGGGGTTTACAATGAG. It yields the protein CATSSGVYNE. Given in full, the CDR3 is CATSSGVYNEQFF.

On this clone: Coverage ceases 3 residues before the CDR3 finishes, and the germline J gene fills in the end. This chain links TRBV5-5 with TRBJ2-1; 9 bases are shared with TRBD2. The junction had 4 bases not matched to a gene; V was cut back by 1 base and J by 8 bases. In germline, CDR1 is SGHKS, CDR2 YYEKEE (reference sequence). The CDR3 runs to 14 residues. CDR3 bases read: TGTGCCAGCAGCTTGAGGACTAGCGTCGATGAG. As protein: CASSLRTSVDE. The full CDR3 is CASSLRTSVDEQFF. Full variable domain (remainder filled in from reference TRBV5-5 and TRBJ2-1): DAGVTQSPTHLIKTRGQQVTLRCSPISGHKSVSWYQQVLGQGPQFIFQYYEKEERGRGNFPDRFSARQFPNYSSELNVNALLLGDSALYLCASSLRTSVDEQFFGPGTRLTVL.

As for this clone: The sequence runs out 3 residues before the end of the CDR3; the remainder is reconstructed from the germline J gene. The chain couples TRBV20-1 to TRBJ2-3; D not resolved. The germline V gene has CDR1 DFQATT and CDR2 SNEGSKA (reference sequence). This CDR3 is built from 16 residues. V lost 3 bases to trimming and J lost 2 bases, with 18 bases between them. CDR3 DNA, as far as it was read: TGCAGTGCTAGCCCCAGCGCAGCGACCCTCACAGATACG. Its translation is CSASPSAATLTDT. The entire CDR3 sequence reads CSASPSAATLTDTQYF.

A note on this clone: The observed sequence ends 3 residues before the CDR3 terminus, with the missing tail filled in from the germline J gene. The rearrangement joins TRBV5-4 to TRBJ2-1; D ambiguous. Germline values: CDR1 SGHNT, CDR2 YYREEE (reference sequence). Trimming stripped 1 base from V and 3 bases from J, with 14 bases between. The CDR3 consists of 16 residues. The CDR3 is CASSLSGRGGYNEQFF. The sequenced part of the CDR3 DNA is TGTGCCAGCAGCTTGAGTGGCCGCGGCGGCTACAATGAG.

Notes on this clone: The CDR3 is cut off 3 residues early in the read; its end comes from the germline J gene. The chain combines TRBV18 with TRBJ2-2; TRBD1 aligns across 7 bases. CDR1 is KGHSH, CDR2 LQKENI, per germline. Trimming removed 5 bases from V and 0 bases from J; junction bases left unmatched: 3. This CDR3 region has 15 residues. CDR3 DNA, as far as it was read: TGTGCCAGCTCAACTGGGACAGCGAACACCGGGGAG. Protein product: CASSTGTANTGE. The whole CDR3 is CASSTGTANTGELFF.